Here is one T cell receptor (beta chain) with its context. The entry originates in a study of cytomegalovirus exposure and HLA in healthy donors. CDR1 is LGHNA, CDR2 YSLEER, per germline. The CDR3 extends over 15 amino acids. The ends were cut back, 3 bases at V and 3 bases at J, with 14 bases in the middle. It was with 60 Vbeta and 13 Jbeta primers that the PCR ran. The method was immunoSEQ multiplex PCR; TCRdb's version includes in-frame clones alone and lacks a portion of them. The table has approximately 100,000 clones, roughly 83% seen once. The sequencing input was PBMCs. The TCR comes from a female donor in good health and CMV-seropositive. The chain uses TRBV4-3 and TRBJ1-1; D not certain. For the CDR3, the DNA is TGCGCCAGCAGCCAGAGGATGGGAGGAGACACTGAAGCTTTCTTT. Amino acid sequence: CASSQRMGGDTEAFF.